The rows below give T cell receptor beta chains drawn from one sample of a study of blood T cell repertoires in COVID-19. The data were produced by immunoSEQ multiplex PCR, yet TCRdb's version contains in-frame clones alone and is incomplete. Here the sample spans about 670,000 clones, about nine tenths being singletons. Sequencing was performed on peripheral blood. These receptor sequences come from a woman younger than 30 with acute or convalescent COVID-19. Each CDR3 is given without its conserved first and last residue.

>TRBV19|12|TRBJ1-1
ASLRTGSSTEAF
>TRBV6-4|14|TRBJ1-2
ASSDSSQQGDYGYT
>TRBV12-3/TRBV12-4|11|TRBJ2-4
ANTLRWRDIQY
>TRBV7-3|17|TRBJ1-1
ASSLKGKGTGRMNTEAF
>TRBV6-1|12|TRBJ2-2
ASSEWRNTGELF
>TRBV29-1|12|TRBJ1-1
SVVEQGTGTEAF
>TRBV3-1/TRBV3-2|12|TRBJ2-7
ASGLAGEAYEQY
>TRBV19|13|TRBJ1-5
ATLGRGRWDQPQH
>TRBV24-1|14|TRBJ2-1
ATSDLVREGNNEQF
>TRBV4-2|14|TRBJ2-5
ASSQVAGGHQETQY
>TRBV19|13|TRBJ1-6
ASSMTFRGNSPLH
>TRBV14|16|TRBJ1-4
ASSHDGWGDTTNEKLF
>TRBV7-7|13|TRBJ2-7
ASSRSLGGPYEQY
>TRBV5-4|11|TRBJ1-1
ASSQGANTEAF
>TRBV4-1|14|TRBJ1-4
ASSQEQGTRSEKLF
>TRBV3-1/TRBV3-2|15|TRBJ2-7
ASSQDPRVSKSYEQY
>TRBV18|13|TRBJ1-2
ASSPSLDRIYGYT
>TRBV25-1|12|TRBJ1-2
ASSELQGFYGYT
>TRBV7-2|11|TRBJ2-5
ASSLPGEETQY
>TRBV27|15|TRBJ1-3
ASRPRDTSLGGNTIY
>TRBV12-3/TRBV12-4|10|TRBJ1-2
ASSPGEYGYT
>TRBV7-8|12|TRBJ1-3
ASSRQGPGNTIY
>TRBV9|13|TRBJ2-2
ASRPERGGTGELF
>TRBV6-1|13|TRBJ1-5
ASSPATGLNQPQH
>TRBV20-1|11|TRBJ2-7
SASISGDYEQY
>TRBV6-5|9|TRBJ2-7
ASSSKGEQY
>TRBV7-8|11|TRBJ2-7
ASSTGQGYEQY
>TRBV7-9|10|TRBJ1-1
ASSTGQGGAF
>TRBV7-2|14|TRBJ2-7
ASSLYKRAISYEQY
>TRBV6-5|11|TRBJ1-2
ASSYGGSYGYT
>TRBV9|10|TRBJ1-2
ASKRGNYGYT
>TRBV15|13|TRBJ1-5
ATSRGLGVNQPQH
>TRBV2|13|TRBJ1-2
ASSDTPGWSYGYT
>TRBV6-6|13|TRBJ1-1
ASSRGGALNTEAF
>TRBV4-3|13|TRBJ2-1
ASSHGRTIYNEQF
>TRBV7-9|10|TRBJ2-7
ASSSALYEQY